This T cell receptor (beta chain) is from a study of T cell responses to AZD1222 COVID-19 vaccine. The data were produced by immunoSEQ multiplex PCR, yet TCRdb's version contains in-frame clones alone and is incomplete. The sample contains approximately 180,000 clones, approximately 90% of which appear only once. This clone came up once. What it binds is unknown. Study-wide results and limits: Nearly half of spike-specific TCRs reportedly target unmutated variant regions. Clonal diversity was possibly underestimated, and white British individuals and females predominated among donors. Repertoire collection took place solely once the T cell response had peaked.

This clonotype was obtained from an adult in good health. Sequences were derived from peripheral blood, sampled on day 0 of AZD1222 vaccination.

The CDR3 loop reads CASSLDREVGNEQFF. The DNA for the CDR3 is TGTGCCAGCAGCCTGGACAGGGAGGTTGGGAATGAGCAGTTCTTC. The rearrangement uses TRBV5-4 and TRBJ2-1; 8 bases fit TRBD1. V lost 4 bases to trimming and J lost 7 bases; unmatched junction nucleotides: 10. CDR1 and CDR2 (germline): SGHNT, YYREEE (reference sequence). The CDR3 totals 15 residues.